Included here is one TCR beta chain sequence, with context. Its cognate antigen is unknown. The treatment is: some 20 received Ad26.COV2.S at low or high dose, single or two shots; about 5 received placebo; per-sample allocation not given. Following the first vaccine or placebo injection, samples were taken on day 63. The sample comes from a study of Ad26.COV2.S vaccination and SARS-CoV-2 variants. About the research overall: Intramuscular Ad26.COV2.S at 5x10^10 or 1x10^11 viral particles. General study results and limits: Vaccinees and placebo recipients showed similar non-spike TCR breadth. Post-vaccination breadth of spike-specific CD8+ and CD4+ T cell responses was reportedly substantial. Those who received the vaccine showed greater spike-specific TCR breadth than those given placebo.

The CDR3 spans 14 residues. CDR1 and CDR2 from the germline V gene are LNHNV and YYDKDF (reference sequence). V lost 4 bases and J lost 6; bases outside the gene matches: 6. Method: immunoSEQ multiplex PCR; TCRdb's copy keeps in-frame clones and lacks some. The data contain approximately 240,000 clones, 85% to 90% of them seen just once; the ten biggest clones take up about 10%. This specimen was peripheral blood, taken in a trial of Ad26.COV2.S vaccine versus placebo. The sequence derives from a person aged 18-65 years who received the Ad26.COV2.S COVID-19 vaccine or a placebo. The chain couples TRBV15 to TRBJ2-1; TRBD2 agrees at 7 bases. CDR3 DNA sequence: TGTGCCACCAGCAAGGGAGGGGCGCTCAATGAGCAGTTCTTC. It encodes CATSKGGALNEQFF. Variable domain in full (rest from reference TRBV15 and TRBJ2-1): DAMVIQNPRYQVTQFGKPVTLSCSQTLNHNVMYWYQQKSSQAPKLLFHYYDKDFNNEADTPDNFQSRRPNTSFCFLDIRSPGLGDTAMYLCATSKGGALNEQFFGPGTRLTVL.